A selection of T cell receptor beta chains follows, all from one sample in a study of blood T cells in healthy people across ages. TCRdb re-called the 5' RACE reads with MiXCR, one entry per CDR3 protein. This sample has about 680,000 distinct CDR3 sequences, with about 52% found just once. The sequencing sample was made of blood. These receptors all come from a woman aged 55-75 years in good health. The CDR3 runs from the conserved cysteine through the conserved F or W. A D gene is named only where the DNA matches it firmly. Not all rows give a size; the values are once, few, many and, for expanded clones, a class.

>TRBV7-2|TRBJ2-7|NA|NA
TGTGCCAGCAGCTTAGACGTGGGCTTCTACGAGCAGTACTTC
CASSLDVGFYEQYF
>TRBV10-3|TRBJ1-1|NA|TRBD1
TGTGCCATCAGGGGAGGACAGGGGGACACTGAAGCTTTCTTT
CAIRGGQGDTEAFF
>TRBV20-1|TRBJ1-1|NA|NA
TGCAGTGCTAGAGATCCCAGGTCGGACTCTGAAGCTTTCTTT
CSARDPRSDSEAFF
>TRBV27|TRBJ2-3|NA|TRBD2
TGTGCCAGCAGTCGGGGAGGGCCCGCAGATACGCAGTATTTT
CASSRGGPADTQYF
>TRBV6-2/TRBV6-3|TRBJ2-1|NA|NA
TGTGCCAGCACCCTATGGGGGAGTTCGTACAATGAGCAGTTCTTC
CASTLWGSSYNEQFF
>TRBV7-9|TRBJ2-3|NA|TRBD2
TGTGCCAGCAGCTTAAGCGGGAGTCGCACAGATACGCAGTATTTT
CASSLSGSRTDTQYF
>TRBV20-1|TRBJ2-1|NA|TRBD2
TGCAGTGCTATAGCGGGGTATCAGTTCTTC
CSAIAGYQFF
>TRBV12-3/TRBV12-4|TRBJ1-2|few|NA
TGTGCCAGCAGGACAGGAGCAGGGGGCTACACCTTC
CASRTGAGGYTF
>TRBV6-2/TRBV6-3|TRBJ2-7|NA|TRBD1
TGTGCCAGCAGTTACTCCTCACAGGGGTCAACGTGGTCCTACGAGCAGTACTTC
CASSYSSQGSTWSYEQYF
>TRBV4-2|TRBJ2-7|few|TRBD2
TGTGCCAGCAGCCACCGGGACTACTCCTACGAGCAGTACTTC
CASSHRDYSYEQYF
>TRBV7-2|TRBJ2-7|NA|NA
TGTGCCAGCAGCTTAGTTTCTGCTAGCGTCTACAATGAGCAGTACTTC
CASSLVSASVYNEQYF
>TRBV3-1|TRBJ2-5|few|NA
TGTGCCAGCAGCCTAGGGGACGGGACTCCGCAGTACTTC
CASSLGDGTPQYF
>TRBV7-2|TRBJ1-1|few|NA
TGTGCCAGCAGGTATCCGAACACTGAAGCTTTCTTT
CASRYPNTEAFF
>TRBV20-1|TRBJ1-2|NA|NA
TGCAGTGCTAGAGATTCCCAGAACTTACAGCCCTCCTATGGCTACACCTTC
CSARDSQNLQPSYGYTF
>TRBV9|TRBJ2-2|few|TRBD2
TGTGCCAGCAGCGTAACTAGCGGGAGGGCCGTCGGGGAGCTGTTTTTT
CASSVTSGRAVGELFF
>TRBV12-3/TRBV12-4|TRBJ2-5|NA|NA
TGTGCCAGCAGCCGGGGACTCCGAAAAGAGACCCAGTACTTC
CASSRGLRKETQYF
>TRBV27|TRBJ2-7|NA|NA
TGTGCCAGCAGTCCCGTTGGGACCTCCTACGAGCAGTACTTC
CASSPVGTSYEQYF
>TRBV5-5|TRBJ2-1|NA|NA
TGTGCCAGCAGCTTCACACACCAACCTTACAATGAGCAGTTCTTC
CASSFTHQPYNEQFF
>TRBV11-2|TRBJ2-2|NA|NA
TGTGCCAGCAGCCGGGGCCGGAACACCGGGGAGCTGTTTTTT
CASSRGRNTGELFF
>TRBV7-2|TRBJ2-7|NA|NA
TGTGCCAGCAGCTTACCCGGGAAGCGCTACGAGCAGTACTTC
CASSLPGKRYEQYF
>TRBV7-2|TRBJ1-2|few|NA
TGTGCCAGCAGCCGGCGGGGGGTAGACGGCTACACCTTC
CASSRRGVDGYTF
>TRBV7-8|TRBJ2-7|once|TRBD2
TGTGCCAGCAGCTCTGCAGCGGGAGCATCCTACAATGAGCAGTACTTC
CASSSAAGASYNEQYF
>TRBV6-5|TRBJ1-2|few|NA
TGTGCCAGCAGCCCCGGAAACTTCTATGGCTACACCTTC
CASSPGNFYGYTF
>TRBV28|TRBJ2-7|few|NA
TGTGCCAGCAGATCAACAGAGTTCTACGAGCAGTACTTC
CASRSTEFYEQYF
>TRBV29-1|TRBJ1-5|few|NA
TGCAGCGTGGGGCTTCAGCCCCAGCATTTT
CSVGLQPQHF
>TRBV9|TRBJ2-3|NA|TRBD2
TGTGCCAGCAGCGTAGTCCCGGGGTCTAGCGGGAGAGGAGATACGCAGTATTTT
CASSVVPGSSGRGDTQYF
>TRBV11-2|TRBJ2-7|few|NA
TGTGCCAGCAGCTTAGATCGGACAGTTTCCGAGCAGTACTTC
CASSLDRTVSEQYF
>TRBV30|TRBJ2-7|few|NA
TGTGCCTGGAGCCGTAGACAGGAGGAGCAGTACTTC
CAWSRRQEEQYF
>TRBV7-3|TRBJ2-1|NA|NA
TGTGCCAGCAGCTTACGTCTCGCCGGCTACAATGAGCGGTTCTTC
CASSLRLAGYNERFF
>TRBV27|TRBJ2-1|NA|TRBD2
TGTGCCAGCAGTCGGGGGACTAGCCGTTACAATGAGCAGTTCTTC
CASSRGTSRYNEQFF
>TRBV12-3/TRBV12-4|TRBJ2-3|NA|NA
TGTGCCAGCAGTTACCCCAGAGGCGGCACAGATACGCAGTATTTT
CASSYPRGGTDTQYF
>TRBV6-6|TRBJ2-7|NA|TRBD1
TGTGCCAGCAGTACACAGGGGTTCTACGAGCAGTACTTC
CASSTQGFYEQYF
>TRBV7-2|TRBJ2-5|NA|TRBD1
TGTGCCAGCAGCTCAGACCCCGGGACAGTAAGTAATGAGCAGTACTTC
CASSSDPGTVSNEQYF
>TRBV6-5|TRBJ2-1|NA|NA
TGTGCCAGCAGTGGGAACTACAATGAGCAGTTCTTC
CASSGNYNEQFF
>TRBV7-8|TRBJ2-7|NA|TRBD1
TGTGCCAGCAGCTCTCGACAGGGAGAAGGCGAGCAGTACTTC
CASSSRQGEGEQYF
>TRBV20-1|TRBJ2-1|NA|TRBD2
TGCAGTGCTAGACGAGCGGGAGTCCATGAGCAGTTCTTC
CSARRAGVHEQFF
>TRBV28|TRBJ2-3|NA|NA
TGTTCCTCCGGGACTTTGGGGGATACGCAGTATTTT
CSSGTLGDTQYF
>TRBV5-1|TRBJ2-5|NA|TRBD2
TGCGCCAGCAGCCCTTTACTAGCGGGGATCCAAGAGACCCAGTACTTC
CASSPLLAGIQETQYF
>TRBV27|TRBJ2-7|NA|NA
TGTGCCAGCAGTTCCCAAAAGGGCAGGCTAACCCCCTACGAGCAGTACTTC
CASSSQKGRLTPYEQYF
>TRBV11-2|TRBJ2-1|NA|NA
TGTGCCAGCAGCTTAGTCGGGACACAGTACAATGAGCAGTTCTTC
CASSLVGTQYNEQFF
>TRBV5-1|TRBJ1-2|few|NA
TGCGCCAGCAGCTTGCAGGGCGGCTACACCTTC
CASSLQGGYTF
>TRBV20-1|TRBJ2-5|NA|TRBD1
TGCAGTGCTGTGCCCTCTCTCGGGACAGGGCCCTACGAGCGGTACTTC
CSAVPSLGTGPYERYF
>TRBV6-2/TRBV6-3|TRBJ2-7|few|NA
TGTGCCAGCACCAGTGACAGGAAGACCTACGAGCAGTACTTC
CASTSDRKTYEQYF
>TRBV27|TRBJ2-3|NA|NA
TGTGCCAGCAGTCCCTCCGTCTTCGAGGCACGCACAGATACGCAGTATTTT
CASSPSVFEARTDTQYF
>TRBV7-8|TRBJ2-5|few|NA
TGTGCCAGCACGTCGGCCGGCAGGCAAGAGACCCAGTACTTC
CASTSAGRQETQYF
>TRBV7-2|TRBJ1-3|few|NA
TGTGCCAGCAGCTTTTTCCCTGGAAACACCATATATTTT
CASSFFPGNTIYF
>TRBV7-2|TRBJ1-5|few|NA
TGTGCCAGCAGCCCCTGGGGGCAGTCCTTAGACTACAATCAGCCCCAGCATTTT
CASSPWGQSLDYNQPQHF
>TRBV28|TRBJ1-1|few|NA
TGTGCCAGCAGACGCCACCCGACAGTGTCTGAAGCTTTCTTT
CASRRHPTVSEAFF
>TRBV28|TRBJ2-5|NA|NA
TGTGCCAGCAGTGCTCCCCGGACTACGGTAGAGACCCAGTACTTC
CASSAPRTTVETQYF
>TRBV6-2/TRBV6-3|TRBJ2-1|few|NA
TGTGCCACCGACCTAGCGAAATCCTACAATGAGCAGTTCTTC
CATDLAKSYNEQFF
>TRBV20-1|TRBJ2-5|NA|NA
TGCAGTGCTAGCCGTTTGTTAGGGGACGTGACCCAGTACTTC
CSASRLLGDVTQYF
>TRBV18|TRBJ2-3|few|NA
TGTGCCAGCTCACCACCGGTAGCCGGGGGCACAGATACGCAGTATTTT
CASSPPVAGGTDTQYF